This entry lists 18 T cell receptor beta chains sequenced from one sample in a study of Ad26.COV2.S vaccination and SARS-CoV-2 variants. As to treatment: 15 to 20 received Ad26.COV2.S at low or high dose, single or two shots; about 5 received placebo; per-sample allocation not given. Samples analyzed were those drawn on day 63 after the first vaccine or placebo injection. TCRdb keeps only in-frame clones here, not all; method: immunoSEQ multiplex PCR. This sample yields 350,000 to 450,000 clones, of which over 75% are seen a single time; 3.4% belongs to the top ten. Sequencing was performed on peripheral blood, taken in a trial of Ad26.COV2.S vaccine versus placebo. The source is a person aged 18-60 years who received the Ad26.COV2.S COVID-19 vaccine or a placebo.

The rearrangement joins TRBV6-6 to TRBJ1-1; D gene uncertain. The CDR3 loop spans 15 amino acids. The ends were cut back, 3 bases at V and 6 bases at J, with 17 bases in the middle. From germline, CDR1 is MNHNY and CDR2 SVGAGI (reference sequence). This chain's CDR3 is CASSYHLGVGSEAFF. The CDR3 nucleotides are TGTGCCAGCAGTTATCACCTCGGGGTGGGATCTGAAGCTTTCTTT.

This chain joins TRBV6-2 or TRBV6-3 and TRBJ1-1; the match to TRBD1 covers 10 bases. The germline gives CDR1 MNHEY, CDR2 SVGEGT. The CDR3 has 16 amino acids. The ends lost 0 bases at V and 6 bases at J; junction bases unmatched: 7. The CDR3 spells CASSYSPRTGGPEAFF. In DNA, the CDR3 is TGTGCCAGCAGTTACTCGCCCCGGACAGGGGGGCCTGAAGCTTTCTTT.

The chain recombines TRBV5-1 with TRBJ1-1; D is unresolved. From germline, CDR1 is SGHRS and CDR2 YFSETQ. The CDR3 has 13 amino acids. V was pared by 3 bases and J by 2 bases, with 8 bases between. The chain's CDR3 is CASSYAANTEAFF. As DNA, the CDR3 is TGCGCCAGCAGCTACGCAGCCAACACTGAAGCTTTCTTT. Combining the CDR3 with reference TRBV5-1 and TRBJ1-1 gives the whole variable domain KAGVTQTPRYLIKTRGQQVTLSCSPISGHRSVSWYQQTPGQGLQFLFEYFSETQRNKGNFPGRFSGRQFSNSRSEMNVSTLELGDSALYLCASSYAANTEAFFGQGTRLTVV.

The chain joins TRBV5-8 to TRBJ2-5; D possibly uses TRBD1 or TRBD2 (6 bases each). The germline gives CDR1 SGHTS, CDR2 YDEGEE. CDR3 size: 12 residues. The V end was cut by 3 bases, the J end by 8 bases, with 11 bases between. The CDR3 DNA reads as TGTGCCAGCAGCTCTGGAGGGGGAACCCAGTACTTC. Encoded protein: CASSSGGGTQYF. Drawing the rest from reference TRBV5-8 and TRBJ2-5, the complete variable domain is EAGVTQSPTHLIKTRGQQATLRCSPISGHTSVYWYQQALGLGLQFLLWYDEGEERNRGNFPPRFSGRQFPNYSSELNVNALELEDSALYLCASSSGGGTQYFGPGTRLLVL.

CDR3 sequence: CASSSRLAGGLSGETQYF. The CDR3 DNA reads as TGTGCCAGCAGCTCCCGACTAGCGGGGGGCTTATCGGGGGAGACCCAGTACTTC. The gene calls are TRBV7-3 and TRBJ2-5, with TRBD2 matching over 13 bases. The CDR3 length is 18 residues. CDR1 and CDR2 (germline): SGHTA, FQGTGA. Losses at the gene ends were 4 bases for V and 5 bases for J; bases not matched to a gene: 13.

This clone came up a few times. J is TRBJ1-2 and V is TRBV5-5; D is perhaps TRBD1 (5 bases). Germline V gives CDR1 SGHKS, CDR2 YYEKEE (reference sequence). The CDR3 runs to 13 residues. V dropped 3 bases and J dropped 4 bases, with 10 bases sitting between them. The CDR3 bases are TGTGCCAGCAGCTCCGACGGGACCTATGGCTACACCTTC. The encoded protein is CASSSDGTYGYTF.

The gene calls are TRBV7-8 and TRBJ1-3; D not resolved. Per the germline V gene, CDR1 is SGHVS and CDR2 is FQNEAQ. The CDR3 is 20 residues long. The V end was cut by 4 bases, the J end by 4 bases, with 29 bases between. Here the CDR3 DNA reads TGTGCCAGCAGCTCCCAACCACTACGGGAACGGGCCTTAAGGGGAAACACCATATATTTT. Its protein product is CASSSQPLRERALRGNTIYF.

Points on this clone: The DNA is left out, because the CDR3 cannot be placed on it with certainty; the CDR3 is given as TCRdb lists it. This chain's CDR3 is CASSFGQGTYNEQFF. V gene TRBV7-3 combines with J gene TRBJ2-1; TRBD1 is taken as the D call from the table, unchecked against the DNA. CDR1 is SGHTA, CDR2 FQGTGA, per germline. The CDR3 region is 15 residues in length, termini included.

The chain is built from TRBV21-1 and TRBJ2-7; no check of the table's D call, TRBD2, against the DNA was made. TRBV21-1 is tagged as a pseudogene. The CDR3 length is 14 residues. The CDR3 DNA follows: TGTGCCAGCAGCAAAGCGGGACTCCTGTACGAGCAGTACTTC. Translated: CASSKAGLLYEQYF.

The CDR3 region has the DNA TGTGCCAGCAGCTTATGGTCTACAGGAAACTACAATGAGCAGTTCTTC. Translated, it gives CASSLWSTGNYNEQFF. The chain joins TRBV7-3 to TRBJ2-1, with TRBD1 as a possible D gene (5 bases). V was clipped by 2 bases and J by 3 bases, with 14 bases between them. This CDR3 has 16 residues. Germline V gene data show CDR1 as SGHTA and CDR2 as FQGTGA.

The genes are TRBV19 and TRBJ1-1; D perhaps matches TRBD1 (5 bases). CDR1 and CDR2 (germline): LNHDA, SQIVND (reference sequence). The germline V and J ends were trimmed by 7 bases and 1 base, with 16 bases remaining between them. The CDR3 length is 15 residues. The CDR3 nucleotides are TGTGCCAGTACCCCAGGGCGGGGTGGGAACACTGAAGCTTTCTTT. Its translation is CASTPGRGGNTEAFF.

The chain carries TRBV10-3 and TRBJ1-1; D may be TRBD1 (6 bases). The CDR3 has 13 amino acids. V dropped 4 bases and J dropped 5 bases, with 11 bases sitting between them. Germline CDR1 reads ENHRY; CDR2 reads SYGVKD. CDR3 DNA sequence: TGTGCCATCAGTGCAGGGGAGGAGACTGAAGCTTTCTTT. Its translation: CAISAGEETEAFF.

V usage is TRBV3-1 (or the pseudogene TRBV3-2) and J usage is TRBJ2-1; D gene ambiguous. The CDR3 consists of 16 residues. Trimming removed 8 bases at V and 6 bases at J, with 23 bases between. From germline, CDR1 is LGHDT and CDR2 YNNKEL (reference sequence). CDR3 amino acids: CASSTPGDVLSNEQFF. CDR3 in DNA: TGTGCCAGCTCGACGCCCGGTGACGTTTTAAGCAATGAGCAGTTCTTC.

This clone was detected a few times. The J gene is TRBJ2-7, the V gene TRBV2, with no clear D. The CDR3 contains 12 residues. V gave up 4 bases and J gave up 6 bases, with 10 bases separating them. The V gene's germline CDR1 is SNHLY and CDR2 FYNNEI. Here the CDR3 DNA reads TGTGCCAGCAGTGGGGTAGCCCTCGAGCAGTACTTC. Amino acids: CASSGVALEQYF. The full variable domain, in which reference TRBV2 and TRBJ2-7 provide the parts outside the CDR3, is EPEVTQTPSHQVTQMGQEVILRCVPISNHLYFYWYRQILGQKVEFLVSFYNNEISEKSEIFDDQFSVERPDGSNFTLKIRSTKLEDSAMYFCASSGVALEQYFGPGTRLTVT.

The V call is TRBV9, the J call TRBJ1-2; D remains unclear. The V and J ends lost 3 bases and 4 bases respectively, with 7 bases between them. The CDR3 runs to 12 residues. CDR1 and CDR2 (germline): SGDLS, YYNGEE. The CDR3 here is CASSGPGYGYTF. The CDR3 bases are TGTGCCAGCAGCGGACCAGGCTATGGCTACACCTTC. Drawing the rest from reference TRBV9 and TRBJ1-2, the complete variable domain is DSGVTQTPKHLITATGQRVTLRCSPRSGDLSVYWYQQSLDQGLQFLIQYYNGEERAKGNILERFSAQQFPDLHSELNLSSLELGDSALYFCASSGPGYGYTFGSGTRLTVV.

Notes on this clone: Other DNA sequences in this specimen translate into the identical CDR3. The chain employs TRBV12-3 or TRBV12-4 and TRBJ2-7; D unclear. V was clipped by 1 base and J by 4 bases, with 5 bases between them. This CDR3 has 12 residues. The CDR3 sequence is CASSLEGYEQYF. CDR3 nucleotides: TGTGCCAGCAGTTTAGAAGGATACGAGCAGTACTTC.

The V gene is TRBV7-2, the J gene TRBJ1-2, with 9 bases fitting TRBD1. V was pared by 3 bases and J by 5 bases, with 13 bases of the junction left unmatched. Germline V CDR1 and CDR2: SGHTA, FQGNSA. The length of the CDR3 is 17 residues. The CDR3 reads CASSFLGQGPKEYGYTF. In nucleotides, the CDR3 is TGTGCCAGCAGCTTCCTGGGACAGGGTCCTAAGGAGTATGGCTACACCTTC.

A single count supports this clone. The V call is TRBV2, the J call TRBJ2-7, with 7 nucleotides matching TRBD2. This CDR3 is 14 amino acids long. Trimming took 7 bases from V and 0 from J; bases not matched to a gene: 6. Germline CDR1 reads SNHLY; CDR2 reads FYNNEI. CDR3 DNA: TGTGCCAGCACTGGGAGGGGATACTCCTACGAGCAGTACTTC. Amino acid sequence: CASTGRGYSYEQYF.